The clone carrying this TCR beta chain was seen many times. Its antigen remains unknown. The V gene's germline CDR1 is SGHAT and CDR2 FQDESV (reference sequence). The CDR3 is made up of 14 amino acids. V gave up 5 bases and J gave up 6 bases; unmatched junction bases: 5. The source of the sample is a study of T cells in Graves' hyperthyroidism and ophthalmopathy. RNA transcripts were the template for amplifying TCR beta CDR3 regions. The HTBI set primed first-round TCR CDR3 RT-PCR. TCRdb redid the calling of the multiplex PCR reads with MiXCR, one entry per CDR3 protein. This sample has 300,000 to 450,000 distinct CDR3 sequences; approximately 15% occur once, and the top ten carry about 10%. General study results and limits: Stable hyperthyroidism and ophthalmopathy were separated using 13 V-J signatures.

Sequenced material: blood. The receptor was isolated from a woman aged 60-75 years with Graves' hyperthyroidism. The genes are TRBV11-1 and TRBJ2-1, with TRBD2 identical over 9 bases. The CDR3 protein is CASSPRLAVNEQFF. DNA of the CDR3: TGTGCCAGCAGCCCTCGACTAGCGGTCAATGAGCAGTTCTTC.